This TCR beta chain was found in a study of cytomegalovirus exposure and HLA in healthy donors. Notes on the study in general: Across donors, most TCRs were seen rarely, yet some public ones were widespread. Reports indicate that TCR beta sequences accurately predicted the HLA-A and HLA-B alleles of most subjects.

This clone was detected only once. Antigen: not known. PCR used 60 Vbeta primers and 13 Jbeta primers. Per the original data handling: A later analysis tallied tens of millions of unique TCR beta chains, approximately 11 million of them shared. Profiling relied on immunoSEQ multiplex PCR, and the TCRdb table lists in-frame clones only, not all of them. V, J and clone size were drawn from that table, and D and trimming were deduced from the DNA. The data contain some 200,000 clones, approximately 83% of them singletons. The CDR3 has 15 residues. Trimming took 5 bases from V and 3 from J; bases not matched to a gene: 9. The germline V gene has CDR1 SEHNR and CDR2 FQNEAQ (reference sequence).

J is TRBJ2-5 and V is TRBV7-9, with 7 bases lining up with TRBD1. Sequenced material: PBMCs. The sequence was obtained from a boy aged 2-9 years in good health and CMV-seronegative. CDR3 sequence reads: CASSRAGTAKETQYF. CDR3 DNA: TGTGCCAGCAGCCGCGCCGGGACAGCGAAAGAGACCCAGTACTTC.